These 17 T cell receptor beta chains came from one sample sequenced in a study of CDR3 diversity in severe acne. A single record per CDR3 protein comes from TCRdb applying MiXCR to the PCR reads. The top ten clones hold 10% of a sample with more than 70,000 distinct CDR3 sequences, approximately 52% of them seen once. The sequencing input was blood. The source is a male donor in good health, serving as a control.

This clonotype was counted ten times or more. The chain employs TRBV24-1 and TRBJ2-5, with 7 bases that match TRBD2. V lost 4 bases and J lost 4; bases outside the gene matches: 2. Germline CDR1 is KGHDR and CDR2 is SFDVKD. The CDR3 contains 13 residues. The CDR3 sequence: CATSDWGGETQYF. In nucleotides, the CDR3 is TGTGCCACCAGTGACTGGGGGGGAGAGACCCAGTACTTC.

This sequence joins TRBV7-6 and TRBJ2-7; D is unclear. The V and J ends lost 4 bases and 9 bases respectively, with 10 bases between them. CDR3 length: 11 residues. The V gene's germline CDR1 is SGHVS and CDR2 FNYEAQ. The CDR3 DNA reads TGTGCCAGCAGCTCTGGCCATGGGCAGTACTTC. It specifies CASSSGHGQYF.

This clonotype was found many times. The chain combines TRBV20-1 with TRBJ2-3; 8 bases are shared with TRBD2. The germline V gene has CDR1 DFQATT and CDR2 SNEGSKA (reference sequence). This CDR3 is 16 amino acids long. V dropped 0 bases and J dropped 2; count of bases not matched to a gene: 7. CDR3 loop: CSARDFQRETTDTQYF. In DNA form, the CDR3 reads TGCAGTGCTAGAGATTTCCAGCGGGAGACCACAGATACGCAGTATTTT.

This chain links TRBV2 with TRBJ2-1; D remains unclear. The V and J ends lost 6 bases and 7 bases respectively, with 13 bases between them. Germline assignment: CDR1 SNHLY and CDR2 FYNNEI. This CDR3 spans 13 amino acids. CDR3 sequence (DNA): TGTGCCAGCAGGTCTGGTCTACCTAATGAGCAGTTCTTC. Translation gives CASRSGLPNEQFF.

In its sample, this clonotype was seen once. The chain uses TRBV5-1 and TRBJ1-1, with D perhaps matching TRBD1 (6 bases). Germline lookup yields CDR1 SGHRS and CDR2 YFSETQ. The CDR3 is 15 residues long. Trimming took 4 bases from V and 4 from J, leaving 17 bases between them. CDR3: CASSTGQTGGTEAFF. The CDR3 DNA reads TGCGCCAGCAGCACCGGACAGACCGGGGGCACTGAAGCTTTCTTT.

The genes are TRBV20-1 and TRBJ1-1; 8 positions agree with TRBD1. CDR3 length: 15 residues. Germline V gives CDR1 DFQATT, CDR2 SNEGSKA (reference sequence). Trimming cost V 3 bases and J 1 base; bases outside gene matches: 7. CDR3 residues: CSARRAGGQNTEAFF. The CDR3 DNA reads TGCAGTGCTAGGAGGGCAGGGGGCCAGAACACTGAAGCTTTCTTT.

In its sample, this clonotype was seen a few times. Here the CDR3 reads CASSYQDRASNQPQHF. CDR3 sequence (DNA): TGTGCCAGCAGTTACCAAGACAGGGCCAGCAATCAGCCCCAGCATTTT. V gene TRBV28 combines with J gene TRBJ1-5; 7 bases map to TRBD1. The CDR3 has 16 residues. The J segment lost 1 base and the V segment lost 4 bases, leaving 7 bases of the junction unmatched. The germline V gene encodes CDR1 MDHEN and CDR2 SYDVKM.

In this sample, this clonotype turned up a few times. The chain uses TRBV2 and TRBJ1-5; D remains unclear. Germline CDR1 reads SNHLY; CDR2 reads FYNNEI. Trimming took 7 bases from V and 2 from J, leaving 9 bases between them. This CDR3 is built from 13 residues. CDR3 residues: CASTSSGNQPQHF. In DNA form, the CDR3 reads TGTGCCAGCACCAGTAGTGGCAATCAGCCCCAGCATTTT.

This clonotype was counted at least ten times. J is TRBJ2-5 and V is TRBV5-1; 9 nucleotides match TRBD1. The CDR3 has 14 amino acids. Germline assignment: CDR1 SGHRS and CDR2 YFSETQ. The V segment lost 4 bases and the J segment 2 bases; nucleotides outside the gene matches: 3. CDR3 sequence (DNA): TGCGCCAGCAGCCGCGGACAGGGGCAAGAGACCCAGTACTTC. This translates into CASSRGQGQETQYF.

This clonotype was counted at least ten times. The chain employs TRBV25-1 and TRBJ2-3; D perhaps matches TRBD2 (5 bases). V was shortened by 2 bases and J by 2 bases, with 14 bases between the two germline ends. The CDR3 is 16 residues long. Looked up from germline, CDR1 is MGHDK and CDR2 is SYGVNS. Written as DNA, the CDR3 is TGTGCCAGCAGTGAAGTAGAGGGATTGTCCACAGATACGCAGTATTTT. This gives the protein CASSEVEGLSTDTQYF.

This clonotype was detected a few times. The chain employs TRBV11-1 and TRBJ2-3; D uncertain. Trimming removed 5 bases at V and 4 bases at J, with 13 bases between. Per germline, CDR1 SGHAT and CDR2 FQDESV (reference sequence). The length of the CDR3 is 14 residues. In DNA form, the CDR3 reads TGTGCCAGCAGCCCGCGTCTCCGGGCAGATACGCAGTATTTT. As protein: CASSPRLRADTQYF.

This clonotype was counted at least ten times. J is TRBJ1-5 and V is TRBV7-8; D is possibly TRBD1 (5 bases). This CDR3 has 16 amino acids. Trimming stripped 5 bases from V and 2 bases from J, with 16 bases between. Looked up from germline, CDR1 is SGHVS and CDR2 is FQNEAQ. CDR3 in amino acids: CASSPRDPPGNQPQHF. In DNA, the CDR3 is TGTGCCAGCAGCCCCCGGGACCCGCCGGGCAATCAGCCCCAGCATTTT.

The table lists this clonotype with many counts. The chain uses TRBV6-5 and TRBJ2-3; D not certain. This CDR3 comprises 15 residues. The V gene's germline CDR1 is MNHEY and CDR2 SVGAGI. The V end was cut by 6 bases, the J end by 0 bases, with 13 bases between. The CDR3 nucleotides read TGTGCCAGCAGCCTCAGATACTCTAGCACAGATACGCAGTATTTT. This encodes CASSLRYSSTDTQYF.

The chain couples TRBV7-3 to TRBJ2-7, with D perhaps being TRBD1 or TRBD2 (5 bases each). The DNA end favors TRBJ2-1, so the J call may be wrong. Germline CDR1 is SGHTA and CDR2 is FQGTGA. The CDR3 loop spans 15 amino acids. The chain's CDR3 is CASSASGGSYNEQFF. The CDR3 DNA sequence: TGTGCCAGCAGCGCCTCTGGGGGCTCCTACAATGAGCAGTTCTTC.

About this clonotype itself: The conserved phenylalanine or tryptophan is not found at the CDR3 terminus, so this likely reflects a read error. The DNA is omitted, as the CDR3 cannot be located on it reliably, and the CDR3 follows TCRdb's listing. The chain uses TRBV28 and TRBJ1-2. The CDR3 adds up to 9 amino acids, both ends counted. Per germline, CDR1 MDHEN and CDR2 SYDVKM. CDR3 amino acids: CASSLRWSL.

As to this clonotype: A much larger clone differs from this one at a single base, so this may be a read error. The chain links TRBV3-1 to TRBJ1-2; 7 nucleotides align to TRBD1. The CDR3 runs to 14 residues. Germline V gene sequence: CDR1 LGHDT, CDR2 YNNKEL (reference sequence). Here the CDR3 reads CGSSPLDRNYGYTF. CDR3 sequence (DNA): TGTGGCAGCAGCCCCTTGGACAGGAACTATGGCTACACCTTC.

The chain joins TRBV25-1 to TRBJ1-6, with 8 bases aligning to TRBD1. Germline V gene data show CDR1 as MGHDK and CDR2 as SYGVNS. The CDR3 is 13 amino acids. The trim removed 4 bases at V and 10 bases at J, leaving 3 bases unmatched. Written as DNA, the CDR3 is TGTGCCAGCAGTGGGACAGGGCCCTCACCCCTCCACTTT. Translating it yields CASSGTGPSPLHF.